The clone carrying this T cell receptor beta chain has only a few counts. The antigen remains undetermined. This sample is drawn from a study of vaccination and CD4 T cells after COVID-19. Study at large: Overlapping peptides covering the spike proteins of SARS-CoV-2, HCoV-NL63, HCoV-OC43 and HCoV-229E were added to stimulate cells.

Treatment meaning: approximately 9-day PBMC culture with coronavirus spike peptide pools or control peptides (ViraFEST assay). CD4+ T-cell collection from the unexposed donor predated the COVID-19 pandemic (2011-2018). First, ViraFEST expanded antigen-specific T cells with peptide pools, and next it sequenced the TCRs. The Oncomine TCR Beta short-read assay generated sequence data from the DNA of cultured CD4+ T cells. Scientists extracted genomic DNA from CD4+ T cells grown in culture. In TCRdb, the PCR reads were re-called with MiXCR into one record per CDR3 protein. The sample lists some 9,000 distinct CDR3 sequences, over 25% occurring once. This CDR3 is 10 amino acids long.

This TCR came from a human donor in good health. The sequencing sample was made of CD4+ T cells from blood, cultured in vitro. The V and J genes are TRBV21-1 and TRBJ1-6. TRBV21-1 is an annotated pseudogene. For the CDR3, the DNA is TGTGCCAGCAGCAAGGGGAACCTCCACTTT. Protein: CASSKGNLHF.